These 27 T cell receptor beta chains share one sample of origin, sequenced in a study of blood T cell repertoires in COVID-19. Sequencing was performed with immunoSEQ multiplex PCR; in TCRdb, only in-frame clones are kept and a portion is missing. The sample includes fewer than 250,000 clones, 70% to 90% of them seen just once. The sequenced material came from peripheral blood. Receptors originate from a young man with acute or convalescent COVID-19.

Only one count was recorded for this clone. V and J are TRBV9 and TRBJ2-5; D is perhaps TRBD1 (6 bases). The CDR3 totals 15 residues. Germline assignment: CDR1 SGDLS and CDR2 YYNGEE. Trimming removed 3 bases from V and 5 bases from J, with 17 bases in between. CDR3 in amino acids: CASSAGAGASETQYF. The CDR3 DNA reads TGTGCCAGCAGCGCCGGGGCAGGGGCGAGCGAGACCCAGTACTTC.

The rearrangement uses TRBV30 and TRBJ1-5; D is undetermined. Per germline, CDR1 GTSNPN and CDR2 SVGIG (reference sequence). Trimming shortened V by 2 bases and J by 3 bases, and 14 bases separated the two germline ends. CDR3 length: 15 residues. The CDR3 is CAWSIAGFNNQPQHF. The CDR3 DNA reads TGTGCCTGGAGTATAGCCGGTTTCAACAATCAGCCCCAGCATTTT.

This clone was seen a single time. At the DNA level, this CDR3 is encoded by other sequences in the same sample as well. Here the CDR3 reads CASSPGQGSNQPQHF. CDR3 nucleotides: TGTGCCAGCAGCCCCGGACAGGGTAGTAATCAGCCCCAGCATTTT. The rearrangement links TRBV9 to TRBJ1-5, with TRBD1 matching over 8 bases. CDR3 length: 15 residues. J gave up 4 bases and V 4 bases, and 7 bases lay outside the gene matches. Germline V gene lookup returns CDR1 SGDLS and CDR2 YYNGEE.

The rearrangement joins TRBV2 to TRBJ1-5; no clear D gene. V was cut by 1 base and J by 0 bases, with 4 bases left in between. Looked up from germline, CDR1 is SNHLY and CDR2 is FYNNEI. The CDR3 spans 14 residues. CDR3 sequence: CASSEEYSNQPQHF. In DNA form, the CDR3 reads TGTGCCAGCAGTGAAGAATATAGCAATCAGCCCCAGCATTTT. The complete variable domain, with remaining parts taken from reference TRBV2 and TRBJ1-5, reads EPEVTQTPSHQVTQMGQEVILRCVPISNHLYFYWYRQILGQKVEFLVSFYNNEISEKSEIFDDQFSVERPDGSNFTLKIRSTKLEDSAMYFCASSEEYSNQPQHFGDGTRLSIL.

V is TRBV23-1 and J is TRBJ1-1; tentatively, D is TRBD1 (5 bases). TRBV23-1 belongs to the ORF category, with a function that is uncertain. The V and J ends lost 4 bases and 6 bases respectively, with 15 bases between them. There are 14 residues in the CDR3. The CDR3 DNA follows: TGCGCCAGCAGTCGTGTAGGGTGGGGCTCTGAAGCTTTCTTT. Protein sequence: CASSRVGWGSEAFF.

The chain combines TRBV13 with TRBJ2-7; 14 positions agree with TRBD2. V was pared by 5 bases and J by 1 base, with 7 bases of the junction left unmatched. The CDR3 is 17 residues long. CDR1 is PRHDT, CDR2 FYEKMQ, per germline (reference sequence). The CDR3 DNA sequence: TGTGCCAGCAGCACTCGGACTAGCGGGAGGCCTTCCTACGAGCAGTACTTC. Translated: CASSTRTSGRPSYEQYF.

This clone has just a few counts. J is TRBJ1-2 and V is TRBV7-2; D gene unclear. Germline V gene lookup returns CDR1 SGHTA and CDR2 FQGNSA. Trimming took 7 bases from V and 2 from J, leaving 17 bases between them. The CDR3 consists of 15 residues. The CDR3 sequence: CASTRSGILNYGYTF. DNA of the CDR3: TGTGCCAGCACCCGGTCGGGAATTCTAAACTATGGCTACACCTTC.

J is TRBJ2-7 and V is TRBV4-2, with 9 bases that match TRBD2. This CDR3 region has 18 residues. Per germline, CDR1 LGHNA and CDR2 YNFKEQ. With V trimmed by 1 base and J by 3 bases, 13 bases remained unmatched. The CDR3 loop is CASSQASTGTSKFYEQYF. The CDR3 nucleotides are TGTGCCAGCAGCCAAGCGAGTACCGGGACTAGCAAGTTCTACGAGCAGTACTTC.

This clone occurred once. The rearrangement links TRBV19 to TRBJ1-5, with D unresolved. This CDR3 contains 17 residues. Germline CDR1 is LNHDA and CDR2 is SQIVND (reference sequence). The V end lost 1 base, the J end lost 1 base, and 14 bases lay between the germline ends. CDR3 coding DNA: TGTGCCAGTAGTATAGCGTCGGAGTCGTTGAGCAATCAGCCCCAGCATTTT. Translating it yields CASSIASESLSNQPQHF.

The V gene is TRBV2, the J gene TRBJ2-3; TRBD2 might be the D (6 bases). CDR1 and CDR2 (germline): SNHLY, FYNNEI. V was trimmed by 8 bases and J by 1 base, leaving 16 bases between them. The CDR3 loop spans 15 amino acids. The CDR3 bases are TGTGCCAGCTCCTACGAGCGGGCTGGCACAGATACGCAGTATTTT. Translation: CASSYERAGTDTQYF.

V is TRBV15 and J is TRBJ2-7; 7 bases are shared with TRBD1. CDR3 size: 15 residues. V shed 3 bases, J shed 2 bases, and the junction held 7 bases outside the gene matches. Germline lookup yields CDR1 LNHNV and CDR2 YYDKDF (reference sequence). CDR3 nucleotide sequence: TGTGCCACCAGCAGGGGGGACAGAGCAACCTACGAGCAGTACTTC. Protein sequence: CATSRGDRATYEQYF. The whole variable domain, remainder taken from reference TRBV15 and TRBJ2-7, is DAMVIQNPRYQVTQFGKPVTLSCSQTLNHNVMYWYQQKSSQAPKLLFHYYDKDFNNEADTPDNFQSRRPNTSFCFLDIRSPGLGDTAMYLCATSRGDRATYEQYFGPGTRLTVT.

In nucleotides, the CDR3 is TGTGCCAGCAGCTCCGGATGGGGGGTAGAGGAAAAACTGTTTTTT. Protein sequence: CASSSGWGVEEKLFF. The chain couples TRBV7-2 to TRBJ1-4; TRBD1 is a possible D gene (5 bases). The germline gives CDR1 SGHTA, CDR2 FQGNSA. CDR3 length: 15 residues. The V end was cut by 4 bases, the J end by 8 bases, with 17 bases between.

A few counts support this clone. Other DNA sequences of this sample code for an identical CDR3. This chain uses TRBV4-1 with TRBJ2-7; 9 nucleotides line up with TRBD1. Germline V gene data show CDR1 as MGHRA and CDR2 as YSYEKL. The CDR3 has 13 amino acids. The junction had 1 base not matched to a gene; V was cut back by 3 bases and J by 4 bases. CDR3 residues: CASSQTGGYEQYF. The CDR3 DNA reads TGCGCCAGCAGCCAGACAGGGGGATACGAGCAGTACTTC.

The chain has TRBV3-1 (or the pseudogene TRBV3-2) and TRBJ2-7; a possible D gene is TRBD2 (6 bases). Trimming removed 0 bases at V and 4 bases at J, with 22 bases between. CDR1 is LGHDT and CDR2 is YNNKEL in the germline V gene (reference sequence). This CDR3 has 18 residues. CDR3: CASSQEFRLDQDVYEQYF. Written as DNA, the CDR3 is TGTGCCAGCAGCCAAGAGTTTAGACTAGACCAGGATGTTTACGAGCAGTACTTC.

This clone was picked up a small number of times. The V and J genes are TRBV6-5 and TRBJ1-5; no clear D. The germline CDR1 and CDR2 sequences are MNHEY and SVGAGI. The V end was cut by 6 bases, the J end by 5 bases, with 8 bases between. The CDR3 has 12 residues. The CDR3 protein is CASRTLDQPQHF. The DNA of the CDR3 is TGTGCCAGCAGGACCCTAGATCAGCCCCAGCATTTT.

The rearrangement uses TRBV27 and TRBJ2-3; D is unclear. This CDR3 is 15 amino acids long. V lost 8 bases to trimming and J lost 2 bases, with 17 bases between them. Germline CDR1 is MNHEY and CDR2 is SMNVEV (reference sequence). CDR3 region: CASLLLNPLTDTQYF. For the CDR3, the DNA is TGTGCCAGCCTACTCTTAAACCCCCTCACAGATACGCAGTATTTT.

V is TRBV10-3 and J is TRBJ2-7; weak D call: TRBD1 (5 bases). CDR1 and CDR2 from the germline V gene are ENHRY and SYGVKD. The CDR3 consists of 12 residues. Trimming stripped 4 bases from V and 5 bases from J, with 9 bases between. Here the CDR3 DNA reads TGTGCCATCAGTGTTATAGGGGACGAGCAGTACTTC. The encoded protein is CAISVIGDEQYF.

This clone occurred once. The chain combines TRBV30 with TRBJ2-3; TRBD2 matches at 8 bases. The V and J ends lost 2 bases and 2 bases, in that order; junction bases with no gene match: 6. The germline V gene encodes CDR1 GTSNPN and CDR2 SVGIG (reference sequence). The CDR3 runs 15 residues. This CDR3 reads CAWSPSAGVTDTQYF. The DNA of the CDR3 is TGTGCCTGGAGTCCCTCAGCGGGGGTCACAGATACGCAGTATTTT.

The chain has TRBV6-5 and TRBJ1-1; no clear D. Looked up from germline, CDR1 is MNHEY and CDR2 is SVGAGI. V lost 7 bases, J lost 1 base, and 4 bases lay in between. The CDR3 has 11 residues. CDR3 coding DNA: TGTGCCAGCACCAAGAACACTGAAGCTTTCTTT. It translates to CASTKNTEAFF.

The genes are TRBV12-3 or TRBV12-4 and TRBJ2-7; tentatively, D is TRBD2 (5 bases). V was pared by 3 bases and J by 9 bases, with 15 bases between. The CDR3 runs 13 residues. DNA for the CDR3: TGTGCCAGCAGTTTTTGGACTCCGGTCTCGCAGTACTTC. Protein sequence: CASSFWTPVSQYF.

V gene TRBV5-4 combines with J gene TRBJ2-3, with a possible D match to TRBD1 (6 bases). This CDR3 is 15 amino acids long. CDR1 and CDR2 (germline): SGHNT, YYREEE (reference sequence). V shed 1 base and J shed 1 base, with 10 bases lying between them. In DNA form, the CDR3 reads TGTGCCAGCAGCTTGAAGGGGGATGGCACAGATACGCAGTATTTT. It codes for CASSLKGDGTDTQYF.

The rearrangement joins TRBV6-5 to TRBJ2-7; D remains ambiguous. CDR1 is MNHEY, CDR2 SVGAGI, per germline. This CDR3 spans 12 amino acids. The germline V and J ends were trimmed by 7 bases and 5 bases, with 12 bases remaining between them. CDR3 residues: CASKTSTNEQYF. The CDR3 region has the DNA TGTGCCAGCAAGACTTCCACCAACGAGCAGTACTTC.

The chain carries TRBV7-9 and TRBJ1-1; possible D gene TRBD1, 6 bases. CDR1 and CDR2 (germline): SEHNR, FQNEAQ (reference sequence). V was clipped by 6 bases and J by 2 bases, with 16 bases between them. CDR3 length: 15 amino acids. The CDR3 DNA sequence: TGTGCCAGCAGGTTAATCGGACAGAGTAACACTGAAGCTTTCTTT. It is translated as CASRLIGQSNTEAFF.

V usage is TRBV20-1 and J usage is TRBJ1-3; D remains ambiguous. V lost 3 bases and J 9 bases, leaving 12 bases between the germline ends. CDR1 is DFQATT, CDR2 SNEGSKA, per germline (reference sequence). The CDR3 runs 12 residues. CDR3 amino acids: CSASIPGSTIYF. The CDR3 DNA reads TGCAGTGCTAGTATCCCGGGATCCACCATATATTTT.

The chain couples TRBV11-2 to TRBJ2-7; D gene uncertain. Looked up from germline, CDR1 is SGHAT and CDR2 is FQNNGV. Trimming left V 6 bases short and J 5 bases short, with 14 bases between. This CDR3 has 13 amino acids. In nucleotides, the CDR3 is TGTGCCAGCAGGGGCCTGGATGGGCACGAGCAGTACTTC. Protein product: CASRGLDGHEQYF.

The rearrangement joins TRBV25-1 to TRBJ1-1, with a possible D match to TRBD1 (5 bases). CDR3 size: 14 residues. Germline V gene sequence: CDR1 MGHDK, CDR2 SYGVNS. The V end was cut by 0 bases, the J end by 1 base, with 6 bases between. The CDR3 sequence: CASSEYGQNTEAFF. Here the CDR3 DNA reads TGTGCCAGCAGTGAATACGGACAGAACACTGAAGCTTTCTTT. The complete variable domain, with remaining parts taken from reference TRBV25-1 and TRBJ1-1, reads EADIYQTPRYLVIGTGKKITLECSQTMGHDKMYWYQQDPGMELHLIHYSYGVNSTEKGDLSSESTVSRIRTEHFPLTLESARPSHTSQYLCASSEYGQNTEAFFGQGTRLTVV.

The chain links TRBV30 to TRBJ1-5; the D gene is possibly TRBD1 (6 bases). The CDR3 totals 14 residues. The V gene's germline CDR1 is GTSNPN and CDR2 SVGIG (reference sequence). V dropped 5 bases and J dropped 3 bases, with 14 bases sitting between them. CDR3 sequence reads: CAWQGQTINQPQHF. CDR3 in DNA: TGTGCCTGGCAAGGACAGACGATCAATCAGCCCCAGCATTTT.